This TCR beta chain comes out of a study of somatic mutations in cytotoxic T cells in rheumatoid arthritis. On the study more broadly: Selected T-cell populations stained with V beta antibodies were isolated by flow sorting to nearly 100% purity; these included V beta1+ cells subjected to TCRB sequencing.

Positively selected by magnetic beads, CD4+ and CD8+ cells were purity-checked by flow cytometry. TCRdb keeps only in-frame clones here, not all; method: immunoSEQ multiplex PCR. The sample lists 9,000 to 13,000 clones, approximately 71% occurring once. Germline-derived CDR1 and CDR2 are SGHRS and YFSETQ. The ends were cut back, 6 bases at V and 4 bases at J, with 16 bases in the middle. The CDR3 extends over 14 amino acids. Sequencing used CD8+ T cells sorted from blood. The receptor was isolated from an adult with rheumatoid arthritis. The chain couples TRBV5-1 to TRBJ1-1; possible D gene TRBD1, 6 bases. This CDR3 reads CASNPVQGSTEAFF. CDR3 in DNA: TGCGCCAGCAACCCAGTACAGGGAAGCACTGAAGCTTTCTTT.